These 5 T cell receptor beta chains originate from one sample sequenced in a study of CD4 T cells in relation to SARS-CoV-2 and coronaviruses. The unexposed donors gave CD4+ T cells in about 2010-2019, prior to COVID-19. CD4+ T cells were isolated from the cells after around 11 days of culture. Sequenced by immunoSEQ multiplex PCR; TCRdb stores in-frame clones only, minus some. The data contain 20,000 to 25,000 clones, approximately 68% of them singletons. The antigens of these receptors remain unknown. Sequencing was performed on CD4+ T cells from PBMCs, cultured in vitro. The receptors derive from a human donor in good health.

V usage is TRBV3-1 (or the pseudogene TRBV3-2) and J usage is TRBJ2-3; TRBD2 might be the D (6 bases). The CDR3 length is 14 residues. The germline V and J ends were trimmed by 2 bases and 4 bases, with 10 bases remaining between them. Germline CDR1 LGHDT, CDR2 YNNKEL (reference sequence). The CDR3 spells CASSQLLAPDTQYF. The CDR3 DNA reads TGTGCCAGCAGCCAACTCCTAGCGCCAGATACGCAGTATTTT.

The chain links TRBV6-2 or TRBV6-3 to TRBJ1-3; D not certain. The germline V gene has CDR1 MNHEY and CDR2 SVGEGT. This CDR3 region has 14 residues. The V end lost 5 bases, the J end lost 0 bases, and 8 bases lay between the germline ends. CDR3 in DNA: TGTGCCAGCAGTGTGACCCGCTCTGGAAACACCATATATTTT. Amino acids: CASSVTRSGNTIYF.

This clone occurred a few times. In DNA, the CDR3 is TGTGCCAGCTTACTCGGGACAGGAGGCGGGTACGAGCAGTACTTC. Its protein product is CASLLGTGGGYEQYF. The rearrangement links TRBV11-2 to TRBJ2-7, with TRBD1 matching 8 bases. The CDR3 spans 15 residues. Trimming cost V 8 bases and J 4 bases; bases outside gene matches: 13. The germline V gene has CDR1 SGHAT and CDR2 FQNNGV.

The chain combines TRBV2 with TRBJ2-2; the match to TRBD2 covers 7 bases. The CDR3 extends over 16 amino acids. Germline V lookup: CDR1 SNHLY, CDR2 FYNNEI. Losses at the gene ends were 5 bases for V and 1 base for J; bases not matched to a gene: 7. The CDR3 DNA is TGTGCCAGCAGTCCTGGGACTACTCAGAACACCGGGGAGCTGTTTTTT. It translates to CASSPGTTQNTGELFF.

The CDR3 here is CASSPSRPGTEAFF. For the CDR3, the DNA is TGTGCCAGCAGCCCCTCCCGGCCGGGCACTGAAGCTTTCTTT. The chain joins TRBV7-9 to TRBJ1-1; D remains ambiguous. CDR1 SEHNR and CDR2 FQNEAQ come from the germline V gene (reference sequence). The V gene lost 5 bases and the J gene lost 4 bases, with 14 bases spanning the gap. This CDR3 has 14 residues.